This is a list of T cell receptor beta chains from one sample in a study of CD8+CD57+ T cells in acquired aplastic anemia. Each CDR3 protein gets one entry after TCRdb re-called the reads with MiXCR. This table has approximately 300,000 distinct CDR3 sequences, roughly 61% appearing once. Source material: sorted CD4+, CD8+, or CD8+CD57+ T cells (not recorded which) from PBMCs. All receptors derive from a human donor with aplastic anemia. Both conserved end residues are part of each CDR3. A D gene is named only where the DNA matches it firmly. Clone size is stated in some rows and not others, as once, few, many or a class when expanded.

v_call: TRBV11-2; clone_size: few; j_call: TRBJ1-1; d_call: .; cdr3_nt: TGTGCCAGCAGCTTAGTTTCAGATAACACTGAAGCTTTCTTT; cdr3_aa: CASSLVSDNTEAFF
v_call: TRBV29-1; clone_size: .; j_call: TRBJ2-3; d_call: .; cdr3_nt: TGCAGCTATTCGGCGGGACGACGGACAGATACGCAGTATTTT; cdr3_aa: CSYSAGRRTDTQYF
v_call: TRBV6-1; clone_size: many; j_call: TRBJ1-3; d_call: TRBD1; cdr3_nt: TGTGCCAGCAGTCAACAGGGGGCCGGTGGAAACACCATATATTTT; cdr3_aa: CASSQQGAGGNTIYF
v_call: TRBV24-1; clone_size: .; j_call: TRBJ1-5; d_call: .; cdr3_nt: TGTGCCACAAGACAATACGGCAATCAGCCCCAGCATTTT; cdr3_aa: CATRQYGNQPQHF
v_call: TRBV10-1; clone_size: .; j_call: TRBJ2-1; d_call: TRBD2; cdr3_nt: TGTGCCAGATCACCACCGGGACTAGCTGTCTCCGGCAATGAGCAGTTCTTC; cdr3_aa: CARSPPGLAVSGNEQFF
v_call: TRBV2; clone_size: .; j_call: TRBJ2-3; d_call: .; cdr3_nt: TGTGCCAGCAGCGCAGGGTTACCCTCCACACATACGCAGTATTTT; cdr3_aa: CASSAGLPSTHTQYF
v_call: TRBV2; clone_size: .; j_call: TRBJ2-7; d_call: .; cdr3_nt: TGTGCCAGCAGTGGAGACAGGCCCTTTACCTACGAGCAGTACTTC; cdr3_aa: CASSGDRPFTYEQYF
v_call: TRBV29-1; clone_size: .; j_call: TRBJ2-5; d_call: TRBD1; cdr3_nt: TGCAGCGGTGGACAGGGGGCGCGAAGAGGAGAGACCCAGTACTTC; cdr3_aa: CSGGQGARRGETQYF
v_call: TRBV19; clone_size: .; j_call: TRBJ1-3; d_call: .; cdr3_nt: TGTGCCAGTGCGGGCGGTCTCTCTGGAAACACCATATATTTT; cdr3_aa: CASAGGLSGNTIYF
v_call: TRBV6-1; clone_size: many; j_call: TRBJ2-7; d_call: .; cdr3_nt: TGTGCCAGCAGTGAAGCGCTTCTTCGCTCCTACGAGCAGTACTTC; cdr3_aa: CASSEALLRSYEQYF
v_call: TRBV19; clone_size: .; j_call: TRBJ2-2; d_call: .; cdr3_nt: TGTGCCAGTAGCATCCAGGGTCGGCACACCGGGGAGCTGTTTTTT; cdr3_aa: CASSIQGRHTGELFF
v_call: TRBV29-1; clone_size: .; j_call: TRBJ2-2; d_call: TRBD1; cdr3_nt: TGCAGCGTTGTACTCCGGGACAGGGCGAACACCGGGGAGCTGTTTTTT; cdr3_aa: CSVVLRDRANTGELFF
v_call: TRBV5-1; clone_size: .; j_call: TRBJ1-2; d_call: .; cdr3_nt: TGCGCCAGCAGCCCAAAGGACGGGGACTATGGCTACACCTTC; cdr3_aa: CASSPKDGDYGYTF
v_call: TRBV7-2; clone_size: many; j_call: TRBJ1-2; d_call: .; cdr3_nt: TGTGCCAGCAGCTTAGCAAAAGATGGCTACACCTTC; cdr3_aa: CASSLAKDGYTF
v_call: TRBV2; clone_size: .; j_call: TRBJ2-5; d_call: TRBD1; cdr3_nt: TGTGCCAGCAAGCGGGACAGGGGGCCCCAAGAGACCCAGTACTTC; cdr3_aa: CASKRDRGPQETQYF
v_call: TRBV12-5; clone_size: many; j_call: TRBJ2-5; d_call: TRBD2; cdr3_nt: TGTGCTAGTGGTTTGGCGGGCCGACTAGCGGGAGCCGTGACCCAGTACTTC; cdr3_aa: CASGLAGRLAGAVTQYF
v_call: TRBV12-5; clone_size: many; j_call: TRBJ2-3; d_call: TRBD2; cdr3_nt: TGTGCTAGTGGTTTAGGACTAGCGTCTAGTACAGATACGCAGTATTTT; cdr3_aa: CASGLGLASSTDTQYF
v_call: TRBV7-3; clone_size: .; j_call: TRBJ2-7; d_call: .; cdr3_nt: TGTGCCAGCAAAAGAGACGACGGCCACGAGCAGTACTTC; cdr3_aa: CASKRDDGHEQYF
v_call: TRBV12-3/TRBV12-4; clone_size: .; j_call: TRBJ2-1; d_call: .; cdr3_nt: TGTGCCGGCAGTCTGGTCGGGACGACCTACAATGAGCAGTTCTTC; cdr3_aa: CAGSLVGTTYNEQFF
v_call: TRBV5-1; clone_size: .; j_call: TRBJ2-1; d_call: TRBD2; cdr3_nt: TGCGCCAGCAGCCTTATTACTAGCGGGAGAATGTTCTCCTACAATGAGCAGTTCTTC; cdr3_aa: CASSLITSGRMFSYNEQFF